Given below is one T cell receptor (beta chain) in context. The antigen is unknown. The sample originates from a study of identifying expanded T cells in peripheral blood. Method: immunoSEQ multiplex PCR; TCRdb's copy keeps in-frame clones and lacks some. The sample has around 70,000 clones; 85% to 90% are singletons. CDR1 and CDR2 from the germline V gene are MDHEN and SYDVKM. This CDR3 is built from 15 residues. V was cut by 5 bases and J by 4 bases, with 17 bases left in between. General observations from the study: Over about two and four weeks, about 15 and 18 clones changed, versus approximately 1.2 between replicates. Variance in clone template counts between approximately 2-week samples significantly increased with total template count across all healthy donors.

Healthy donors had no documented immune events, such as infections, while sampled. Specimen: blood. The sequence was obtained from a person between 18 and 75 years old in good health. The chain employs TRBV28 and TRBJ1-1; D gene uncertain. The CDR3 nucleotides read TGTGCCAGCAGTATTACAACAGCGGTGGGCACTGAAGCTTTCTTT. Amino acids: CASSITTAVGTEAFF.